A selection of T cell receptor beta chains follows, all from one sample in a study of beta chain features in type 1 diabetes. Data came from immunoSEQ multiplex PCR; TCRdb stores just in-frame clones and leaves some out. The sample consists of about 210,000 clones, approximately 10% of them appearing once. The sample taken for sequencing was central memory CD4+ T cells from blood. These receptors were taken from a man aged 18 to 35 in good health. The CDR3 runs from the conserved cysteine through the conserved F or W. A D gene is named only where the DNA matches it firmly. Where a row states a size, it is once, few, many or the class of an expanded clone; other rows omit it.

clone_size	v_call	d_call	j_call	cdr3_nt	cdr3_aa
few	TRBV7-9	-	TRBJ2-1	TGTGCCAGCAGCTTACCCCCGTACAATGAGCAGTTCTTC	CASSLPPYNEQFF
few	TRBV7-9	TRBD1	TRBJ1-4	TGTGCCAGCAGCGCCACCACAGGGGTTGAAAAACTGTTTTTT	CASSATTGVEKLFF
many	TRBV10-3	TRBD1	TRBJ2-2	TGTGCCACCACCTCGGACAGGGGGCGGACCGGGGAGCTGTTTTTT	CATTSDRGRTGELFF
few	TRBV9	-	TRBJ2-1	TGTGCCAGCAGCGTAGAGCCCTCACTAGTGAATGAGCAGTTCTTC	CASSVEPSLVNEQFF
-	TRBV7-2	TRBD2	TRBJ2-1	TGTGCCAGCAGCTTAGGACTAGCGGTTGAGCAGTTCTTC	CASSLGLAVEQFF
-	TRBV2	-	TRBJ2-1	TGTGCCAGCAGTGTCGGCCGGATGACCTACAATGAGCAGTTCTTC	CASSVGRMTYNEQFF
-	TRBV15	-	TRBJ2-5	TGTGCCACCAGCAGAGGTCGGGTAGGAGAGACCCAGTACTTC	CATSRGRVGETQYF
-	TRBV13	-	TRBJ2-7	TGTGCCAGCAGCTTAGTAGCCGGGGGGCTGTTCCGCGAGCAGTACTTC	CASSLVAGGLFREQYF
-	TRBV6-1	-	TRBJ2-2	TGTGCCAGCAGTGATGGCTGGCCGGCCGGGGAGCTGTTTTTT	CASSDGWPAGELFF
-	TRBV27	-	TRBJ2-5	TGTGCCAGCAGTTTATTTGGGCGGATGCAAGAGACCCAGTACTTC	CASSLFGRMQETQYF
many	TRBV2	-	TRBJ2-2	TGTGCCAGCAGACTGGGGGTCAGCGGGGAGCTGTTTTTT	CASRLGVSGELFF
-	TRBV21-1	-	TRBJ2-5	TGTGCCAGCAGCAAAGCCCCAGGGGAGACCCAGTACTTC	CASSKAPGETQYF
-	TRBV30	TRBD2	TRBJ2-7	TGTGCCTGGAGTGGGACTAGCGGATACGAGCAGTACTTC	CAWSGTSGYEQYF
-	TRBV30	-	TRBJ1-5	TGTGCCTGGGGGACCCGCAGCGATCAGCCCCAGCATTTT	CAWGTRSDQPQHF
few	TRBV20-1	-	TRBJ2-1	TGCAGTGCTAGTAGCCTAGTTGATCGGTTCTTC	CSASSLVDRFF
few	TRBV7-2	TRBD2	TRBJ2-1	TGTGCCAGCAGCTTGGGACTAGCGGGGAACAATGAGCAGTTCTTC	CASSLGLAGNNEQFF
few	TRBV7-3	-	TRBJ2-1	TGTGCCAGCAGCCTAAGCTCCGGGGGAAACTACAATGAGCAGTTCTTC	CASSLSSGGNYNEQFF
many	TRBV6-1	-	TRBJ1-2	TGTGCCAGCAGACCACAACAGGGTAACTATGGCTACACCTTC	CASRPQQGNYGYTF
many	TRBV28	TRBD1	TRBJ2-7	TGTGCCAGCCATTGGACAGGGTACTACGAGCAGTACTTC	CASHWTGYYEQYF
few	TRBV2	-	TRBJ1-3	TGTGCCAGCGCTCCCGACAGTGGCGGAGGAAACACCATATATTTT	CASAPDSGGGNTIYF
few	TRBV6-1	-	TRBJ2-7	TGTGCCAGCATTAGGGACGGAGGTTGGCAGTACTTC	CASIRDGGWQYF
many	TRBV4-3	TRBD2	TRBJ2-1	TGCGCCAGCAGCGGACAACTAGCGGGAGATCGCAATGAGCAGTTCTTC	CASSGQLAGDRNEQFF
few	TRBV7-2	-	TRBJ2-3	TGTGCCAGCAGACCGGGAAGGGGAACTAGCACAGATACGCAGTATTTT	CASRPGRGTSTDTQYF
-	TRBV2	TRBD2	TRBJ2-4	TGTGCCAGCAGACCTACTAGCGCTGTGGCCAAAAACATTCAGTACTTC	CASRPTSAVAKNIQYF
few	TRBV5-4	-	TRBJ2-2	TGTGCCAGCAGCTTGGTCGGCAGCACTCCTCGGAACACCGGGGAGCTGTTTTTT	CASSLVGSTPRNTGELFF
-	TRBV30	-	TRBJ1-3	TGTGCCTGGAGAGAACCTGGAAACACCATATATTTT	CAWREPGNTIYF
-	TRBV19	TRBD2	TRBJ2-1	TGTGCCAGTAGCAGAGGCGGGGGTAATGAGCAGTTCTTC	CASSRGGGNEQFF
-	TRBV5-1	-	TRBJ2-5	TGCGCCAGCAGCTTGACGGCAGGCGGCGAGACCCAGTACTTC	CASSLTAGGETQYF
-	TRBV28	-	TRBJ2-7	TGTGCCAGCGGGTACCGATTAGGGGGTGGAAGTCCCGAGCAGTACTTC	CASGYRLGGGSPEQYF
few	TRBV4-2	TRBD2	TRBJ2-3	TGTGCCAGCAGCCAAGGAGGGACTAGCGACCCACTAGGCACAGATACGCAGTATTTT	CASSQGGTSDPLGTDTQYF
few	TRBV18	TRBD2	TRBJ2-2	TGTGCCAGCTCACCGTTGGAGTCAGCGGGAGGAGGGGAGCTGTTTTTT	CASSPLESAGGGELFF
-	TRBV30	TRBD2	TRBJ2-5	TGTGCCTGGAGTGTCGGGGGGGTAGGGACCCAGTACTTC	CAWSVGGVGTQYF
few	TRBV27	TRBD2	TRBJ2-3	TGTGCCAGCAGTCGCGGCGGGAGGGCCTTAGATACGCAGTATTTT	CASSRGGRALDTQYF
-	TRBV29-1	-	TRBJ2-1	TGCAGCGTTGATAGACTATACAATGAGCAGTTCTTC	CSVDRLYNEQFF
-	TRBV5-1	TRBD2	TRBJ2-3	TGCGCCAGCAGCTTGAAGCTAGCGGGAGAGGATACGCAGTATTTT	CASSLKLAGEDTQYF
few	TRBV18	TRBD2	TRBJ2-4	TGTGCCAGCTCACCCCAAAGCGGGAGGGCCAGCAAAAACATTCAGTACTTC	CASSPQSGRASKNIQYF
few	TRBV30	-	TRBJ2-5	TGTGCCTGGAGTGTCGTTGGGGGATGGGAGACCCAGTACTTC	CAWSVVGGWETQYF
-	TRBV27	-	TRBJ2-3	TGTGCCAGCACCTCAGGGCGCCGCACAGATACGCAGTATTTT	CASTSGRRTDTQYF
-	TRBV7-3	-	TRBJ2-2	TGTGCCAGCAGCCCCCGGGCTTATGGCGGGGAGCTGTTTTTT	CASSPRAYGGELFF
few	TRBV6-6	-	TRBJ2-4	TGTGCCAGCAGTTACCGCCTCCCCATCGGGAACATTCAGTACTTC	CASSYRLPIGNIQYF
-	TRBV30	TRBD1	TRBJ1-3	TGTGCCTGGGGGACAGGTTATGGAAACACCATATATTTT	CAWGTGYGNTIYF
few	TRBV5-1	-	TRBJ2-5	TGCGCCAGCAGCTTGTGGGCAGGGAACCAAGAGACCCAGTACTTC	CASSLWAGNQETQYF
few	TRBV5-6	TRBD2	TRBJ2-1	TGTGCCAGCAGCTTCCCCAGCGGGGAGTACAATGAGCAGTTCTTC	CASSFPSGEYNEQFF
few	TRBV7-8	-	TRBJ1-4	TGTGCCAGCAGCTTAGGTTCAGGGATGGGAGAAAAACTGTTTTTT	CASSLGSGMGEKLFF
many	TRBV7-2	-	TRBJ2-3	TGTGCCAGCAGCCCCCTGTCTAGCACAGATACGCAGTATTTT	CASSPLSSTDTQYF
many	TRBV18	-	TRBJ2-5	TGTGCCAGCTCACCTACCATGAGTAAAGAGACCCAGTACTTC	CASSPTMSKETQYF
-	TRBV10-2	TRBD2	TRBJ2-5	TGCGCCAGCAGTAGTAGCGGGGGAGAGACCCAGTACTTC	CASSSSGGETQYF
few	TRBV2	-	TRBJ2-3	TGTGCCAGCAGTGAGTTCGGGGGAACAGATACGCAGTATTTT	CASSEFGGTDTQYF
few	TRBV15	-	TRBJ2-3	TGTGCCACCAGCACACCGGACAGTTTCACAGATACGCAGTATTTT	CATSTPDSFTDTQYF
many	TRBV9	TRBD2	TRBJ2-1	TGTGCCAGCAGCGTAGCTCGCGGGAGGGCCTTTGACAATGAGCAGTTCTTC	CASSVARGRAFDNEQFF
few	TRBV29-1	-	TRBJ2-7	TGCAGCGTTGCATGGGATAGCGAGCAGTACTTC	CSVAWDSEQYF
-	TRBV4-1	-	TRBJ1-2	TGCGCCAGCAGCCAAGATCAGGGGCCCTATGGCTACACCTTC	CASSQDQGPYGYTF
-	TRBV29-1	-	TRBJ1-1	TGCAGCGTTATAGGCCTGGGACAGAACACTGAAGCTTTCTTT	CSVIGLGQNTEAFF
few	TRBV11-2	-	TRBJ2-2	TGTGCCAGCAGCAACTCGATCGGGGAGCTGTTTTTT	CASSNSIGELFF